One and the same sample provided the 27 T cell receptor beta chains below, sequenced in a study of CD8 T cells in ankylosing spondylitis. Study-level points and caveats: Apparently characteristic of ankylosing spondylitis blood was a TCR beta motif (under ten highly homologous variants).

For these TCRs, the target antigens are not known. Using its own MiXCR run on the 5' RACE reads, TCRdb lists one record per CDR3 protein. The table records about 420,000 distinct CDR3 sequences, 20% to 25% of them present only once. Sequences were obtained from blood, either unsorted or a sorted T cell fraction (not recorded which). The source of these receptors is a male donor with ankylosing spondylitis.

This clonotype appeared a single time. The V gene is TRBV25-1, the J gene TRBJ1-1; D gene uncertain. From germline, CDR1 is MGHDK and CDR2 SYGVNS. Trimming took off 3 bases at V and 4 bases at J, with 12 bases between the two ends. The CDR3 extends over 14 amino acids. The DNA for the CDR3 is TGTGCCAGCAGTGATCGGTGGGGAGGCACTGAAGCTTTCTTT. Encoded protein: CASSDRWGGTEAFF.

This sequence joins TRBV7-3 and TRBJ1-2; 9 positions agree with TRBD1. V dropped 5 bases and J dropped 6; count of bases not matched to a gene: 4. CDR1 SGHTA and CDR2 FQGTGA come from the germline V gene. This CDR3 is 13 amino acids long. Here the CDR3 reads CASSGTGYDGYTF. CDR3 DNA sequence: TGTGCCAGCAGCGGGACAGGGTATGATGGCTACACCTTC.

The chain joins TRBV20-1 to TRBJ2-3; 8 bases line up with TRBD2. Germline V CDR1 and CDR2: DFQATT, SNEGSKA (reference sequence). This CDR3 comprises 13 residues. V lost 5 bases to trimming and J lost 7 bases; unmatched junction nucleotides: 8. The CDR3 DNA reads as TGCAGTGCTCCGGGACTAGGCCCGTATACGCAGTATTTT. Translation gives CSAPGLGPYTQYF.

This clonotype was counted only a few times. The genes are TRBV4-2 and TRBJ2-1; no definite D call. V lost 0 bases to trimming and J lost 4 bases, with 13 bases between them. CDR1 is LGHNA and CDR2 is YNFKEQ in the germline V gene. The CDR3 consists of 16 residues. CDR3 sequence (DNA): TGTGCCAGCAGCCAAGATGTGCGCGATGGATACAATGAGCAGTTCTTC. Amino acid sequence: CASSQDVRDGYNEQFF.

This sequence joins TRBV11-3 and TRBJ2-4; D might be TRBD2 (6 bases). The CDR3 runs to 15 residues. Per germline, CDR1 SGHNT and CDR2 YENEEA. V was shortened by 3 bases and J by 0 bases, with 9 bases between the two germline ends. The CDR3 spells CASSLAGIAKNIQYF. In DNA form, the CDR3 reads TGTGCCAGCAGCTTGGCGGGAATAGCCAAAAACATTCAGTACTTC.

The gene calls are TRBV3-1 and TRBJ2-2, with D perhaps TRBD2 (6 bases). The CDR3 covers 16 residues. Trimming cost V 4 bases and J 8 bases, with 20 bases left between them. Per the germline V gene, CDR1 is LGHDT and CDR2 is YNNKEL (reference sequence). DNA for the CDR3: TGTGCCAGCAGCCGACGGGCTAGGGGCGGGACGGGGGAGCTGTTTTTT. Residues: CASSRRARGGTGELFF.

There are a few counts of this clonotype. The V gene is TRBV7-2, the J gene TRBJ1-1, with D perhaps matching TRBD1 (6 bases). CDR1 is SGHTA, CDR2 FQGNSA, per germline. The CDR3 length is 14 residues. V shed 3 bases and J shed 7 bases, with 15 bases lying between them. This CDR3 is CASSFHRDGSEAFF. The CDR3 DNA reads TGTGCCAGCAGCTTCCACAGGGATGGAAGTGAAGCTTTCTTT.

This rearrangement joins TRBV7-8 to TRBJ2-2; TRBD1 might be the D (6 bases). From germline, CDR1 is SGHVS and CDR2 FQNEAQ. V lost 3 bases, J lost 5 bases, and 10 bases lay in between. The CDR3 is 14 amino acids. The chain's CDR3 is CASSFQGRTGELFF. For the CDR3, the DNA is TGTGCCAGCAGCTTTCAGGGGAGAACCGGGGAGCTGTTTTTT.

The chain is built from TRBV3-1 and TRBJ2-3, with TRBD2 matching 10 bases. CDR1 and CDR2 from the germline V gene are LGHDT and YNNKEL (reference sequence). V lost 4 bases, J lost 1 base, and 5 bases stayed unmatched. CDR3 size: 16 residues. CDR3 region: CASSLTLAGGTDTQYF. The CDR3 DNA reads TGTGCCAGCAGCCTTACTCTAGCGGGAGGCACAGATACGCAGTATTTT.

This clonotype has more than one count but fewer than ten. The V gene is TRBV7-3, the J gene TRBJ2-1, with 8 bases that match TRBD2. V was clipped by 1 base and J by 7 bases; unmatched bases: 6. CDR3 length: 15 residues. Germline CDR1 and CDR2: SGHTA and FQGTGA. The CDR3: CASSLMGLGRNEQFF. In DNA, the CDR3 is TGTGCCAGCAGCTTAATGGGACTAGGACGGAATGAGCAGTTCTTC.

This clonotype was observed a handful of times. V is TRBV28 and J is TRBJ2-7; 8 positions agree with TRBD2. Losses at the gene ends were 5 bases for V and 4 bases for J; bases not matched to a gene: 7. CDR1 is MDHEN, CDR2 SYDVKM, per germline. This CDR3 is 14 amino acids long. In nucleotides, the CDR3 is TGTGCCAGCAGTCGCCCGGGGGGGGGGTACGAGCAGTACTTC. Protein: CASSRPGGGYEQYF.

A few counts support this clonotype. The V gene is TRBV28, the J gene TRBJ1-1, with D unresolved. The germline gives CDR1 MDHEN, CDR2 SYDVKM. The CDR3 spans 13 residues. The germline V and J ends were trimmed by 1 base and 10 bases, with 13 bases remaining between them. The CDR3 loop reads CASSLFPWSGAFF. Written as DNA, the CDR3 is TGTGCCAGCAGTTTATTCCCCTGGAGTGGAGCTTTCTTT.

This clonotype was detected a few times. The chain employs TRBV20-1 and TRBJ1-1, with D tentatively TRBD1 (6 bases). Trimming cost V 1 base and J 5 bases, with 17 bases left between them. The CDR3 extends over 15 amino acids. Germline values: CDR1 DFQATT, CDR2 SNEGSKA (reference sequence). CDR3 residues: CSARGGRGARTEAFF. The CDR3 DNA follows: TGCAGTGCTAGAGGGGGGCGGGGGGCGAGGACTGAAGCTTTCTTT.

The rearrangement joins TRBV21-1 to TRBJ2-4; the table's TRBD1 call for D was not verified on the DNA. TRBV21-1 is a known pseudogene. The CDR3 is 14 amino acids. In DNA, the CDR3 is TGTGCCAGCACCGGACATGTGTACAAAAACATTCAGTACTTC. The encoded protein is CASTGHVYKNIQYF.

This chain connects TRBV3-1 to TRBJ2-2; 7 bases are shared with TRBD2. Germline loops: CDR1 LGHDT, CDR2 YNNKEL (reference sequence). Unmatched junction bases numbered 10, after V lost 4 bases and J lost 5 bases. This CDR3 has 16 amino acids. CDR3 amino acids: CASSLQAGAITGELFF. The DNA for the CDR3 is TGTGCCAGCAGCCTCCAGGCGGGAGCTATTACCGGGGAGCTGTTTTTT.

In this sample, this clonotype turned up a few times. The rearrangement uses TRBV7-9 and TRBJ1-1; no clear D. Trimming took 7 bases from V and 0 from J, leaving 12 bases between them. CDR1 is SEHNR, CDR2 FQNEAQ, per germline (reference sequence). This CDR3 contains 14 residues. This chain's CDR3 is CASILTSMNTEAFF. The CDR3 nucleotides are TGTGCCAGCATTCTGACATCGATGAACACTGAAGCTTTCTTT.

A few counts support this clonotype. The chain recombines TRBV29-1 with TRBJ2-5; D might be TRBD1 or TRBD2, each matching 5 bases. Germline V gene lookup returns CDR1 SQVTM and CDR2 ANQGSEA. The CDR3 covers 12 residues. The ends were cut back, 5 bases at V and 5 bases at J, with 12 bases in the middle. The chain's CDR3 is CSVRLGEETQYF. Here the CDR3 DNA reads TGCAGCGTTAGGTTAGGGGAGGAGACCCAGTACTTC.

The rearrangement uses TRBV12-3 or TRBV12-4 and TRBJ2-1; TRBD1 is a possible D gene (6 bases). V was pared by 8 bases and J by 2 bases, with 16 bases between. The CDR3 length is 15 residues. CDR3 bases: TGTGCCAGCCTACAACTGAGGGGGACCTACAATGAGCAGTTCTTC. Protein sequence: CASLQLRGTYNEQFF.

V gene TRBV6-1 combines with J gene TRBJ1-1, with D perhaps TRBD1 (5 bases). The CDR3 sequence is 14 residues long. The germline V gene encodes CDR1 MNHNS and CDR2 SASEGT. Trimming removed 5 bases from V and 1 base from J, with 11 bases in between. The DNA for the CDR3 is TGTGCCAGCAGTCCGGACATTTGGAACACTGAAGCTTTCTTT. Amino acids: CASSPDIWNTEAFF.

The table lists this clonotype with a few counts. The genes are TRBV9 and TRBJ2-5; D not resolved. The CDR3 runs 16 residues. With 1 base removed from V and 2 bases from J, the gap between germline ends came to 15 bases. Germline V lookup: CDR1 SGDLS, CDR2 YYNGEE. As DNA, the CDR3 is TGTGCCAGCAGCGTATACCCTCTTTTCGGGCAAGAGACCCAGTACTTC. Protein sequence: CASSVYPLFGQETQYF.

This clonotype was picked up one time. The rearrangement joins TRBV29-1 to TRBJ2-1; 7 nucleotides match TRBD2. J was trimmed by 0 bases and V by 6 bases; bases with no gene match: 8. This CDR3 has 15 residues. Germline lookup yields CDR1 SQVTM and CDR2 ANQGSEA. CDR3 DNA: TGCAGCGTCGGGACTACTTCGAGCTCCTACAATGAGCAGTTCTTC. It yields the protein CSVGTTSSSYNEQFF.

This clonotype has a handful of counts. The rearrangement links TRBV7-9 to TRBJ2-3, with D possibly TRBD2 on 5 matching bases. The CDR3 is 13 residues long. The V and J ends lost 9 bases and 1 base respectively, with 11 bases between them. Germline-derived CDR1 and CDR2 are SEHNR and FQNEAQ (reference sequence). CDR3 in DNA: TGTGCCAGTAATACTAGGGGCACAGATACGCAGTATTTT. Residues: CASNTRGTDTQYF.

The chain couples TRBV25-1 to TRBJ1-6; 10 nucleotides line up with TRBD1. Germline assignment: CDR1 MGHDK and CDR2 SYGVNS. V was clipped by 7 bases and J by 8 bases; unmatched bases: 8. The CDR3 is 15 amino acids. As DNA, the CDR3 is TGTGCCAGCAACCGGGACAGGGGACCCGATTCACCCCTCCACTTT. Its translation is CASNRDRGPDSPLHF.

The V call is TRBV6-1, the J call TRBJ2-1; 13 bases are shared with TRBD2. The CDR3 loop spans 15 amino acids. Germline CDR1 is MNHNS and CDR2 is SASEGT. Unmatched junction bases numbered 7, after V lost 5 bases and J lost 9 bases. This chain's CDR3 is CASSPGLAGDGEQFF. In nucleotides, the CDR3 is TGTGCCAGCAGTCCCGGACTAGCGGGAGACGGTGAGCAGTTCTTC.

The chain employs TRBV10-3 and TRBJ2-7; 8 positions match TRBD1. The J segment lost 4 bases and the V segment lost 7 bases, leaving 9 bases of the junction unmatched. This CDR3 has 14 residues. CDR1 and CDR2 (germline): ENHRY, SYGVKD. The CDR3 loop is CAIKRDRQFYEQYF. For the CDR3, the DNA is TGTGCCATCAAGAGGGACAGGCAATTTTACGAGCAGTACTTC.

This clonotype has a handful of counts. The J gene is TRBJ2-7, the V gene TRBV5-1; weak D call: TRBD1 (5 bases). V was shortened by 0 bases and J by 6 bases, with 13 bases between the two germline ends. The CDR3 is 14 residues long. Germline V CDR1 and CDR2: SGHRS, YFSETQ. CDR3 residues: CASSLAVRVGEQYF. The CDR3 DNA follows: TGCGCCAGCAGCTTGGCCGTCAGGGTTGGCGAGCAGTACTTC.

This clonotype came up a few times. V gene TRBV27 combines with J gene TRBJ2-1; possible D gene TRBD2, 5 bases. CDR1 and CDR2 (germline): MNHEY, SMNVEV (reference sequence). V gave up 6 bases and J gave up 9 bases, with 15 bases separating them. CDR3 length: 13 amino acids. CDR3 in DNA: TGTGCCAGCAGCTCCGGTGCGGGCGGTGAGCAGTTCTTC. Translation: CASSSGAGGEQFF.